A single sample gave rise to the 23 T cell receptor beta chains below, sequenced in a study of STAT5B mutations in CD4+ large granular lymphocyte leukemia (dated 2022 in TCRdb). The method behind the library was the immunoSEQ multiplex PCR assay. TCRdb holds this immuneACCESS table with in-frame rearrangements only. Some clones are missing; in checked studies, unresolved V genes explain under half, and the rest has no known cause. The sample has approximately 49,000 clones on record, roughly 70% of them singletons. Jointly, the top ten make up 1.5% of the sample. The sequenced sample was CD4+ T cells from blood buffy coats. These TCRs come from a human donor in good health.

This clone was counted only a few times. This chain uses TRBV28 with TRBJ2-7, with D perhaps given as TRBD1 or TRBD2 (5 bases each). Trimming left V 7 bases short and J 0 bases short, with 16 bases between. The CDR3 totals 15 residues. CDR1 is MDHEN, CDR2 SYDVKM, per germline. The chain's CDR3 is CASKKGRGSSYEQYF. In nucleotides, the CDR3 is TGTGCCAGCAAAAAGGGACGGGGTAGCTCCTACGAGCAGTACTTC.

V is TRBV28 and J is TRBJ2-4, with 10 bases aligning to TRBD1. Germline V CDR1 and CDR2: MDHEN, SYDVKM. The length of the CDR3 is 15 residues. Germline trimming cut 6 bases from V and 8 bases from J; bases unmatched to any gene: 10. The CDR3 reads CASSHVGTGADIQYF. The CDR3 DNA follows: TGTGCCAGCAGCCACGTCGGGACAGGGGCAGACATTCAGTACTTC.

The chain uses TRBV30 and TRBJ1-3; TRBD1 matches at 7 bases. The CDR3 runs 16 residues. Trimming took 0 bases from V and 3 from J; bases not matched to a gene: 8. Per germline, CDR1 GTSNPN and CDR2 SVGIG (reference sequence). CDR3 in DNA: TGTGCCTGGAGTGTTTGGAGGGGGCGTTTTGGAAACACCATATATTTT. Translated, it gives CAWSVWRGRFGNTIYF.

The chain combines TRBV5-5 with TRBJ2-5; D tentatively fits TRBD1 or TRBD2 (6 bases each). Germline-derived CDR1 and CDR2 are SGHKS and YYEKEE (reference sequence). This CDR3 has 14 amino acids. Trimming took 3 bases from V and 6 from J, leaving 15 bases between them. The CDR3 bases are TGTGCCAGCAGCTCCGCTGGGGGGCTACAGACCCAGTACTTC. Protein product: CASSSAGGLQTQYF.

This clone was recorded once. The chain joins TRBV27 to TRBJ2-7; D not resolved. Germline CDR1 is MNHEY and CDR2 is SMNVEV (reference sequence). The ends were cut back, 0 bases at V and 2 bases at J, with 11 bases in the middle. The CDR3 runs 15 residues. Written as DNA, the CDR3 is TGTGCCAGCAGTTTATCTACGGGCCCGACCTACGAGCAGTACTTC. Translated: CASSLSTGPTYEQYF.

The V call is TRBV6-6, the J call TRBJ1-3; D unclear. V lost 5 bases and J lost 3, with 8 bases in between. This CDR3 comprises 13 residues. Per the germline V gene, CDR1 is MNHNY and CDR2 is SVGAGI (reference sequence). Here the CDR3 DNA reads TGTGCCAGCAGTCGGCCCCTTGGAAACACCATATATTTT. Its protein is CASSRPLGNTIYF.

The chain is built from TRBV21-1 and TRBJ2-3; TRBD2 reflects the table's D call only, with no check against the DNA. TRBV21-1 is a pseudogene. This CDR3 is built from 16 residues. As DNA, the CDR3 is TGTGCCAGCAGCAAAGAGACCGAAGCGGGGCCCGATACGCAGTATTTT. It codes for CASSKETEAGPDTQYF.

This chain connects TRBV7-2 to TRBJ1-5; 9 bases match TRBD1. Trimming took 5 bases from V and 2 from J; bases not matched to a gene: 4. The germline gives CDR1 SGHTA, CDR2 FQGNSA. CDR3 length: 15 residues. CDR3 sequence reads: CASSTGQGRNQPQHF. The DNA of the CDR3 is TGTGCCAGCAGCACGGGACAGGGACGCAATCAGCCCCAGCATTTT.

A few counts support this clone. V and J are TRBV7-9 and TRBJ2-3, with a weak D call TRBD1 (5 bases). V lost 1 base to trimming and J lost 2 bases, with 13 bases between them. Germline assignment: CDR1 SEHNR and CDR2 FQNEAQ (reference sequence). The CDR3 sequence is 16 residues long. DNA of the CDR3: TGTGCCAGCAGCTTAGGCAGGGTGGTGGACACAGATACGCAGTATTTT. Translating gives CASSLGRVVDTDTQYF.

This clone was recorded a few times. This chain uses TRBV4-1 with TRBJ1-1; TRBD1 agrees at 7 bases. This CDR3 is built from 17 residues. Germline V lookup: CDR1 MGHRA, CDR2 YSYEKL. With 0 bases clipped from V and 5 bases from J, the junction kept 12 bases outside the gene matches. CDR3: CASSQDKWQGVGTEAFF. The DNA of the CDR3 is TGCGCCAGCAGCCAAGATAAGTGGCAGGGGGTTGGGACTGAAGCTTTCTTT.

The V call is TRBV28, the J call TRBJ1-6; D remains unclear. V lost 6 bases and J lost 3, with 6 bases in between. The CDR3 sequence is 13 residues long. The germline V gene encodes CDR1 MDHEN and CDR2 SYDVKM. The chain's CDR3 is CASSFGYNSPLHF. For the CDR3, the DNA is TGTGCCAGCAGCTTTGGCTATAATTCACCCCTCCACTTT.

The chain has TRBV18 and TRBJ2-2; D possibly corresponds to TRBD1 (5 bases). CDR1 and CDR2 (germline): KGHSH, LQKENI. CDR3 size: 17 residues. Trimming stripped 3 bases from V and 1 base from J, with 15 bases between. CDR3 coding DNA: TGTGCCAGCTCACCGTACCAAGGGGCCTGGAACACCGGGGAGCTGTTTTTT. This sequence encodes CASSPYQGAWNTGELFF.

DNA for the CDR3: TGTGCCAGCAGCTTAAAGGGCAGGGAGACCCAGTACTTC. It is translated as CASSLKGRETQYF. This chain uses TRBV7-2 with TRBJ2-5; D ambiguous. CDR1 SGHTA and CDR2 FQGNSA come from the germline V gene. This CDR3 region has 13 residues. The V end was cut by 2 bases, the J end by 5 bases, with 9 bases between.

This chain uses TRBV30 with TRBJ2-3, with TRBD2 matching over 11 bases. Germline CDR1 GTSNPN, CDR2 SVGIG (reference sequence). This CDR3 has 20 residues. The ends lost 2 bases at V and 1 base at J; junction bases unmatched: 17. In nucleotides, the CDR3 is TGTGCCTGGAGTCCCGAGGGCAGTAGCGGGGGGGCTGATGGCACAGATACGCAGTATTTT. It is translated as CAWSPEGSSGGADGTDTQYF.

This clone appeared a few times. The CDR3 region has the DNA TGTGCCAGCAGCCAAGAACTACAGGGGAATCAGCCCCAGCATTTT. Its protein product is CASSQELQGNQPQHF. The chain links TRBV4-2 to TRBJ1-5, with 7 nucleotides matching TRBD1. The CDR3 spans 15 residues. Germline V gene sequence: CDR1 LGHNA, CDR2 YNFKEQ. The junction had 3 bases not matched to a gene; V was cut back by 0 bases and J by 4 bases.

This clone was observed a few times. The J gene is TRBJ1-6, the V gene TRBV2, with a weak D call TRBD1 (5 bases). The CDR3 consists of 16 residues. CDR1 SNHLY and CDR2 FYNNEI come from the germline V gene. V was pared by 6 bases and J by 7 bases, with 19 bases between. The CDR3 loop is CASSQQGIGLNSPLHF. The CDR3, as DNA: TGTGCCAGCAGCCAGCAGGGAATCGGTCTCAATTCACCCCTCCACTTT.

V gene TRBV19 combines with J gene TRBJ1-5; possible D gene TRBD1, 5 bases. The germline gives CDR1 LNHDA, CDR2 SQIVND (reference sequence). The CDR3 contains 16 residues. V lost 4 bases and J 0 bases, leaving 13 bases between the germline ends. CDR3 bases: TGTGCCAGTAGTACCAGGCTGCAGGGTAGCAATCAGCCCCAGCATTTT. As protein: CASSTRLQGSNQPQHF.

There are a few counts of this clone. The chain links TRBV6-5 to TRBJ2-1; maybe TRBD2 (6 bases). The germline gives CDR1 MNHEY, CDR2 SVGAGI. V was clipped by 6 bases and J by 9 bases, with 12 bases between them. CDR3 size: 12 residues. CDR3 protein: CASRPGDSEQFF. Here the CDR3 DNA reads TGTGCCAGCAGACCGGGAGACTCTGAGCAGTTCTTC.

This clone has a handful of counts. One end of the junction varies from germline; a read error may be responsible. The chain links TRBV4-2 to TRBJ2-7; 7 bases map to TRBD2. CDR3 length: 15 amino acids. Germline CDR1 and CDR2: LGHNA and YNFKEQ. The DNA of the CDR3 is TGTGCCAGCAGCCAAGCAGCGGGGAACTCCTACGAGCAGTGCTTC. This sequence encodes CASSQAAGNSYEQCF.

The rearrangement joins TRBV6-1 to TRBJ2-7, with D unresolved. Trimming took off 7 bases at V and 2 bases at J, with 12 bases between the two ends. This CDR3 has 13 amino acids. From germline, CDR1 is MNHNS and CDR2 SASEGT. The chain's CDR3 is CASNPGPPYEQYV. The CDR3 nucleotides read TGTGCCAGCAACCCCGGACCACCCTACGAGCAGTACGTC.

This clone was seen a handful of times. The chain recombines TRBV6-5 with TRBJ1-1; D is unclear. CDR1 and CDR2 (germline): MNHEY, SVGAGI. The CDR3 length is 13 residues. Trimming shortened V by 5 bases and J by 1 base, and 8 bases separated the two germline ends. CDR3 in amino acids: CASSPLENTEAFF. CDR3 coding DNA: TGTGCCAGCAGTCCTCTGGAGAACACTGAAGCTTTCTTT.

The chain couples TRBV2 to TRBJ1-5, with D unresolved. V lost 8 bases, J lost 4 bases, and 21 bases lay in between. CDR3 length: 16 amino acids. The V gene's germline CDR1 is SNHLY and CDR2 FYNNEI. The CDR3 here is CASRLEIWQKNQPQHF. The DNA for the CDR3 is TGTGCCAGCCGACTAGAGATTTGGCAGAAAAATCAGCCCCAGCATTTT.

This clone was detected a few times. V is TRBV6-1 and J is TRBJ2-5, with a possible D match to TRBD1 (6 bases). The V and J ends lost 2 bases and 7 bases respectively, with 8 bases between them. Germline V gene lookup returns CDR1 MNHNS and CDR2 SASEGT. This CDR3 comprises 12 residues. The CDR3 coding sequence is TGTGCCAGCAGTGAACTAGGGGGGACCCAGTACTTC. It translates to CASSELGGTQYF.